This passage covers 22 T cell receptor beta chains from one sample sequenced in a study of regulatory T cells in long-lasting Graves disease. With iRepertoire HTBI primers and Arm-PCR of CDR3 regions, TCR beta libraries were built. TCRdb re-derived calls from the multiplex PCR reads in MiXCR, one entry per CDR3 protein. The table has around 330,000 distinct CDR3 sequences, over 15% seen once. The time point was: newly diagnosed GD, antithyroid drugs for less than 3 months. There was RNA extracted from PBMCs, and the TCR library was made from it. The sample in question was peripheral blood mononuclear cells (PBMCs), obtained at new diagnosis, from a patient treated with antithyroid drugs. These receptors all come from a female donor with Graves disease.

This clonotype was detected only once. This may come from a read error, since a much larger clone is one base off. V is TRBV28 and J is TRBJ2-1, with 8 bases identical to TRBD1. Per the germline V gene, CDR1 is MDHEN and CDR2 is SYDVKM. The CDR3 is made up of 11 amino acids. The CDR3 reads CASRTGVEQSF. The CDR3 bases are TGTGCCAGCAGGACAGGGGTTGAGCAGTCCTTC.

The chain uses TRBV27 and TRBJ1-1, with 9 positions matching TRBD1. Germline CDR1 is MNHEY and CDR2 is SMNVEV (reference sequence). The CDR3 has 17 residues. The ends lost 5 bases at V and 2 bases at J; junction bases unmatched: 12. The CDR3 nucleotides are TGTGCCAGCAGTCCAGGACAGGGGAGGTCGGTCAACACTGAAGCTTTCTTT. It translates to CASSPGQGRSVNTEAFF.

This clonotype was counted ten times or more. The chain combines TRBV12-3 or TRBV12-4 with TRBJ2-7; 11 bases fit TRBD2. The length of the CDR3 is 16 residues. Trimming took 1 base from V and 7 from J; bases not matched to a gene: 9. The CDR3 is CASSLVGSGRAREQYF. The CDR3 region has the DNA TGTGCCAGCAGTTTAGTTGGTAGCGGGAGGGCCAGGGAGCAGTACTTC.

This chain uses TRBV12-3 or TRBV12-4 with TRBJ2-7; TRBD2 matches 14 bases. The length of the CDR3 is 16 residues. V gave up 5 bases and J gave up 2 bases; unmatched junction bases: 5. CDR3 in amino acids: CASSKTSGRAPYEQYF. The CDR3 DNA sequence: TGTGCCAGCAGTAAGACTAGCGGGAGGGCCCCCTACGAGCAGTACTTC.

Worth noting for this clonotype: A much larger clone lies one base from this, so it may be a read error. The genes are TRBV5-1 and TRBJ2-7, with D possibly TRBD2 on 5 matching bases. V was trimmed by 4 bases and J by 7 bases, leaving 21 bases between them. This CDR3 is 15 amino acids long. Germline loops: CDR1 SGHRS, CDR2 YFSETQ. CDR3: CASSLSGSGHNEQYF. The DNA for the CDR3 is TGCGCCAGCAGCCTTTCGGGGTCTGGGCACAATGAGCAGTACTTC. Variable domain in full (rest from reference TRBV5-1 and TRBJ2-7): KAGVTQTPRYLIKTRGQQVTLSCSPISGHRSVSWYQQTPGQGLQFLFEYFSETQRNKGNFPGRFSGRQFSNSRSEMNVSTLELGDSALYLCASSLSGSGHNEQYFGPGTRLTVT.

The genes are TRBV6-1 and TRBJ1-2, with TRBD1 as a possible D gene (5 bases). Germline-derived CDR1 and CDR2 are MNHNS and SASEGT. With 6 bases removed from V and 8 bases from J, the gap between germline ends came to 10 bases. The CDR3 is made up of 11 amino acids. The CDR3 spells CASRGDLGYTF. The CDR3 DNA is TGTGCCAGCAGGGGGGATTTAGGCTACACCTTC.

The rearrangement uses TRBV7-3 and TRBJ2-6; 7 positions match TRBD2. Germline values: CDR1 SGHTA, CDR2 FQGTGA. The CDR3 extends over 16 amino acids. Trimming cost V 2 bases and J 3 bases; bases outside gene matches: 4. The CDR3 bases are TGTGCCAGCAGCTTACTGGGGGGGGATGGGGCCAACGTCCTGACTTTC. As protein: CASSLLGGDGANVLTF.

A remark on this clonotype: This may be a read error: a much more frequent sequence differs by one nucleotide. The rearrangement links TRBV12-3 or TRBV12-4 to TRBJ2-7, with D maybe TRBD1 (5 bases). The CDR3 is 13 amino acids. The germline V and J ends were trimmed by 6 bases and 7 bases, with 16 bases remaining between them. In DNA, the CDR3 is TGTGCCAGCAGCCTCGGCCAGGACAATGAGCAGTACTTC. Translated, it gives CASSLGQDNEQYF.

This clonotype was counted ten times or more. V usage is TRBV3-1 and J usage is TRBJ2-2, with 8 nucleotides matching TRBD2. This CDR3 contains 16 residues. Germline V gene data show CDR1 as LGHDT and CDR2 as YNNKEL (reference sequence). Unmatched junction bases numbered 2, after V lost 2 bases and J lost 0 bases. Here the CDR3 reads CASSQREGSNTGELFF. CDR3 nucleotides: TGTGCCAGCAGCCAACGGGAGGGGTCGAACACCGGGGAGCTGTTTTTT.

V gene TRBV9 combines with J gene TRBJ2-2; 8 bases are shared with TRBD2. CDR3 length: 15 amino acids. V was clipped by 0 bases and J by 5 bases; unmatched bases: 3. Germline CDR1 reads SGDLS; CDR2 reads YYNGEE. Here the CDR3 DNA reads TGTGCCAGCAGCGTAGAGGCTAGCGGGACCGGGGAGCTGTTTTTT. This gives the protein CASSVEASGTGELFF.

The chain links TRBV4-1 to TRBJ2-7, with 7 bases lining up with TRBD1. This CDR3 is built from 15 residues. The germline gives CDR1 MGHRA, CDR2 YSYEKL. V dropped 4 bases and J dropped 7; count of bases not matched to a gene: 13. CDR3 bases: TGCGCCAGCAGCCCCGAACAGGGGCGTCGGTGGGAGCAGTACTTC. Protein product: CASSPEQGRRWEQYF.

This clonotype has ten or more counts. J is TRBJ1-4 and V is TRBV3-1, with TRBD1 matching over 11 bases. Trimming cost V 5 bases and J 7 bases; bases outside gene matches: 6. The CDR3 contains 15 residues. Germline V lookup: CDR1 LGHDT, CDR2 YNNKEL (reference sequence). This CDR3 reads CASSSWTGGSEKLFF. The CDR3 DNA reads TGTGCCAGCAGCTCATGGACAGGGGGCAGTGAAAAACTGTTTTTT.

V gene TRBV29-1 combines with J gene TRBJ2-7; 7 bases are shared with TRBD1. The V segment lost 5 bases and the J segment 2 bases; nucleotides outside the gene matches: 9. This CDR3 has 14 residues. The germline gives CDR1 SQVTM, CDR2 ANQGSEA. The CDR3 DNA reads TGCAGCGTTAGGACAGGTTGGGCTACCTACGAGCAGTACTTC. This codes for CSVRTGWATYEQYF.

The chain combines TRBV14 with TRBJ2-1; 12 bases map to TRBD1. Germline CDR1 and CDR2: SGHDN and FVKESK. V gave up 4 bases and J gave up 10 bases; unmatched junction bases: 5. CDR3 size: 14 residues. CDR3 loop: CASSLTGTGGEQFF. CDR3 coding DNA: TGTGCCAGCAGCCTTACCGGGACAGGGGGCGAGCAGTTCTTC.

The J gene is TRBJ1-2, the V gene TRBV19; 7 positions match TRBD1. Looked up from germline, CDR1 is LNHDA and CDR2 is SQIVND (reference sequence). The CDR3 length is 17 residues. J was trimmed by 4 bases and V by 1 base; bases with no gene match: 12. Here the CDR3 reads CASSIGTGLQGIYGYTF. Here the CDR3 DNA reads TGTGCCAGTAGTATAGGGACAGGCCTGCAGGGTATCTATGGCTACACCTTC.

V gene TRBV6-5 combines with J gene TRBJ1-4; possible D gene TRBD1, 5 bases. There are 15 residues in the CDR3. Trimming shortened V by 2 bases and J by 7 bases, and 14 bases separated the two germline ends. In germline, CDR1 is MNHEY, CDR2 SVGAGI. The CDR3 is CASSYEGWQAEKLFF. The CDR3 DNA reads TGTGCCAGCAGTTACGAGGGGTGGCAGGCTGAAAAACTGTTTTTT.

This clonotype was found a few times. The rearrangement uses TRBV28 and TRBJ1-1; the match to TRBD1 covers 8 bases. The germline V gene has CDR1 MDHEN and CDR2 SYDVKM. J lost 3 bases, V lost 4 bases, and 13 bases had no gene match. The length of the CDR3 is 17 residues. CDR3 loop: CASSYSGPGQADTEAFF. CDR3 nucleotides: TGTGCCAGCAGTTACTCGGGACCGGGACAGGCGGACACTGAAGCTTTCTTT. The full variable domain, rest sourced from reference TRBV28 and TRBJ1-1, is DVKVTQSSRYLVKRTGEKVFLECVQDMDHENMFWYRQDPGLGLRLIYFSYDVKMKEKGDIPEGYSVSREKKERFSLILESASTNQTSMYLCASSYSGPGQADTEAFFGQGTRLTVV.

The sample holds a few counts of this clonotype. This rearrangement joins TRBV9 to TRBJ2-1; 9 bases fit TRBD1. The V and J ends lost 4 bases and 7 bases, in that order; junction bases with no gene match: 9. The CDR3 loop spans 15 amino acids. The germline V gene has CDR1 SGDLS and CDR2 YYNGEE. CDR3 sequence reads: CASSPRQGELNEQFF. CDR3 coding DNA: TGTGCCAGCAGCCCCCGACAGGGGGAGTTGAATGAGCAGTTCTTC.

This clonotype was observed at least ten times. The J gene is TRBJ1-2, the V gene TRBV24-1; D unclear. Trimming cost V 2 bases and J 4 bases, with 7 bases left between them. The germline V gene encodes CDR1 KGHDR and CDR2 SFDVKD. The CDR3 extends over 13 amino acids. Here the CDR3 DNA reads TGTGCCACCAGTGATTGGGCCGGCTATGGCTACACCTTC. Its translation: CATSDWAGYGYTF.

This clonotype occurred a few times. V and J are TRBV28 and TRBJ1-1; the D is unclear. Germline values: CDR1 MDHEN, CDR2 SYDVKM. Trimming removed 8 bases from V and 0 bases from J, with 10 bases in between. The CDR3 runs to 13 residues. The CDR3 DNA reads as TGTGCCAGCGGACTCCAGTTGAACACTGAAGCTTTCTTT. Residues: CASGLQLNTEAFF.

For this clonotype: This likely stems from a read error, as it lies one base from a far larger clone. For the CDR3, the DNA is TGTGCCAGCAGCCTAAAAGGCGGATTAGTAACCAATGAGCGGTTCTTC. It encodes CASSLKGGLVTNERFF. This sequence joins TRBV11-2 and TRBJ2-1; D is unclear. The CDR3 spans 16 residues. Germline CDR1 is SGHAT and CDR2 is FQNNGV.

This clonotype was seen ten or more times. This rearrangement joins TRBV24-1 to TRBJ2-5; weak D call: TRBD1 (6 bases). Between the trimmed V and J ends, which lost 4 bases and 5 bases, there was a span of 16 bases. CDR1 KGHDR and CDR2 SFDVKD come from the germline V gene. The length of the CDR3 is 15 residues. The chain's CDR3 is CATSEDSPRRETQYF. The CDR3 region has the DNA TGTGCCACCAGTGAGGACAGCCCTAGGAGGGAGACCCAGTACTTC.